The next 27 T cell receptor beta chains were all read from a single sample in a study of T cell clonotyping in hematopoietic cell transplantation. The data were produced by immunoSEQ multiplex PCR, yet TCRdb's version contains in-frame clones alone and is incomplete. This sample has 25,000 to 30,000 clones, with approximately 94% found just once. Time point specified: recipient sample about 28 days before transplant, after cytoreduction. The sequences come from peripheral blood mononuclear cells, collected before stem cell transplant. Receptors originate from a man aged 45-65 years with acute myeloid leukemia. Some clones in this sample may be carry-over from other donors' samples.

The J gene is TRBJ1-5, the V gene TRBV28; 10 nucleotides agree with TRBD1. There are 20 residues in the CDR3. Germline CDR1 MDHEN, CDR2 SYDVKM. J lost 2 bases, V lost 4 bases, and 17 bases had no gene match. CDR3: CASSSLTTPGQGWRNQPQHF. The CDR3 DNA follows: TGTGCCAGCAGTTCATTAACGACCCCGGGACAGGGGTGGCGCAATCAGCCCCAGCATTTT.

The J gene is TRBJ2-3, the V gene TRBV10-3, with D possibly TRBD1 on 6 matching bases. The V end lost 11 bases, the J end lost 1 base, and 13 bases lay between the germline ends. CDR3 length: 13 amino acids. CDR1 ENHRY and CDR2 SYGVKD come from the germline V gene. This CDR3 is CAAQGLGTDTQYF. DNA of the CDR3: TGTGCCGCCCAGGGGTTGGGCACAGATACGCAGTATTTT.

This clone came up a few times. The V and J genes are TRBV9 and TRBJ1-4, with 8 bases identical to TRBD1. The CDR3 extends over 14 amino acids. V dropped 3 bases and J dropped 8; count of bases not matched to a gene: 6. CDR1 and CDR2 (germline): SGDLS, YYNGEE. The CDR3 reads CASSAGGAGEKLFF. CDR3 DNA sequence: TGTGCCAGCAGCGCAGGGGGCGCGGGAGAAAAACTGTTTTTT.

The chain employs TRBV5-1 and TRBJ1-1; no clear D. CDR3 length equals 13 residues. CDR1 and CDR2 from the germline V gene are SGHRS and YFSETQ. Trimming took 4 bases from V and 0 from J, leaving 7 bases between them. CDR3 in DNA: TGCGCCAGCAGCGTGGGGATGAACACTGAAGCTTTCTTT. This codes for CASSVGMNTEAFF.

V gene TRBV7-2 combines with J gene TRBJ2-3; a weak D match, TRBD2 (5 bases). The V end lost 3 bases, the J end lost 4 bases, and 8 bases lay between the germline ends. The V gene's germline CDR1 is SGHTA and CDR2 FQGNSA. This CDR3 region has 13 residues. Written as DNA, the CDR3 is TGTGCCAGCAGCTTTGGAGCGGCAGATACGCAGTATTTT. Protein product: CASSFGAADTQYF.

The gene calls are TRBV7-2 and TRBJ2-2; a possible D gene is TRBD1 (7 bases). This CDR3 region has 17 residues. V was pared by 3 bases and J by 4 bases, with 18 bases between. Germline V CDR1 and CDR2: SGHTA, FQGNSA. The CDR3 coding sequence is TGTGCCAGCAGCTTTAGTGGAGGGGGCGCTGGCACCGGGGAGCTGTTTTTT. This translates into CASSFSGGGAGTGELFF.

This clone was seen once. The rearrangement uses TRBV7-2 and TRBJ2-5; TRBD2 agrees at 9 bases. CDR1 SGHTA and CDR2 FQGNSA come from the germline V gene. With 4 bases clipped from V and 5 bases from J, the junction kept 8 bases outside the gene matches. The CDR3 loop spans 15 amino acids. The CDR3, as DNA: TGTGCCAGCAGCTCTATAGCGGGAGCTTGGGAGACCCAGTACTTC. Protein: CASSSIAGAWETQYF. The complete variable domain, with remaining parts taken from reference TRBV7-2 and TRBJ2-5, reads GAGVSQSPSNKVTEKGKDVELRCDPISGHTALYWYRQSLGQGLEFLIYFQGNSAPDKSGLPSDRFSAERTGGSVSTLTIQRTQQEDSAVYLCASSSIAGAWETQYFGPGTRLLVL.

The chain couples TRBV7-8 to TRBJ2-3, with D possibly being TRBD1 (7 bases). Germline CDR1 reads SGHVS; CDR2 reads FQNEAQ. Trimming took off 6 bases at V and 2 bases at J, with 15 bases between the two ends. This CDR3 region has 15 residues. CDR3 protein: CASRRRDSPTDTQYF. In DNA form, the CDR3 reads TGTGCCAGCAGGCGGCGGGACAGTCCCACAGATACGCAGTATTTT.

This chain joins TRBV27 and TRBJ2-5; D is undetermined. CDR3 length: 13 amino acids. Germline V gene data show CDR1 as MNHEY and CDR2 as SMNVEV (reference sequence). V gave up 4 bases and J gave up 13 bases, with 19 bases separating them. The CDR3 DNA reads as TGTGCCAGCAGTTCCCCCGGGCCACCCCGTCTGTACTTC. This encodes CASSSPGPPRLYF.

This chain connects TRBV28 to TRBJ1-4; possibly TRBD1 for D (6 bases). The ends were cut back, 5 bases at V and 5 bases at J, with 15 bases in the middle. Germline CDR1 and CDR2: MDHEN and SYDVKM. The CDR3 covers 15 residues. The DNA of the CDR3 is TGTGCCAGCAGTCCATCGGGGGCCCTGAATGAAAAACTGTTTTTT. This translates into CASSPSGALNEKLFF.

This chain connects TRBV29-1 to TRBJ2-3, with TRBD2 matching over 7 bases. V was pared by 0 bases and J by 0 bases, with 15 bases of the junction left unmatched. This CDR3 is built from 19 residues. Germline V CDR1 and CDR2: SQVTM, ANQGSEA. For the CDR3, the DNA is TGCAGCGTTGAAGATCCTTGGAGGGAGGGCCTTCCTAGCACAGATACGCAGTATTTT. Amino acid sequence: CSVEDPWREGLPSTDTQYF.

The rearrangement uses TRBV28 and TRBJ2-7; 10 bases line up with TRBD1. The CDR3 runs to 14 residues. With 3 bases clipped from V and 4 bases from J, the junction kept 3 bases outside the gene matches. Germline V gene lookup returns CDR1 MDHEN and CDR2 SYDVKM. The CDR3 reads CASSFSGQGYEQYF. CDR3 DNA sequence: TGTGCCAGCAGTTTCTCGGGACAGGGGTACGAGCAGTACTTC.

This chain connects TRBV5-6 to TRBJ2-5; a possible D gene is TRBD2 (6 bases). Germline values: CDR1 SGHDT, CDR2 YYEEEE. The CDR3 contains 15 residues. Trimming removed 4 bases from V and 5 bases from J, with 18 bases in between. This CDR3 is CASSPTGTRGETQYF. For the CDR3, the DNA is TGTGCCAGCAGCCCCACCGGGACTCGAGGGGAGACCCAGTACTTC.

The rearrangement joins TRBV10-3 to TRBJ2-5; TRBD1 matches 8 bases. Trimming at V came to 11 bases and at J to 3 bases, leaving 11 bases not matched to a gene. In germline, CDR1 is ENHRY, CDR2 SYGVKD. The length of the CDR3 is 14 residues. The CDR3 DNA sequence: TGTGCCTCCAAACCCCAGGACAGGGAAGAGACCCAGTACTTC. Translating it yields CASKPQDREETQYF.

The V call is TRBV7-8, the J call TRBJ1-6; tentatively, D is TRBD1 (5 bases). There are 16 residues in the CDR3. Trimming removed 1 base from V and 0 bases from J, with 7 bases in between. CDR1 is SGHVS, CDR2 FQNEAQ, per germline. The DNA of the CDR3 is TGTGCCAGCAGCTTAGGGGGCCCCTCCTATAATTCACCCCTCCACTTT. This gives the protein CASSLGGPSYNSPLHF.

This clone was detected only a few times. The chain has TRBV28 and TRBJ1-5; no reliable D call. The CDR3 loop spans 14 amino acids. The V end was cut by 6 bases, the J end by 2 bases, with 11 bases between. Germline V gene lookup returns CDR1 MDHEN and CDR2 SYDVKM. The CDR3 nucleotides read TGTGCCAGCAGATCGAGGCGCCGCAATCAGCCCCAGCATTTT. Amino acid sequence: CASRSRRRNQPQHF.

The rearrangement joins TRBV7-2 to TRBJ2-3; TRBD1 matches 9 bases. The germline V gene has CDR1 SGHTA and CDR2 FQGNSA. The CDR3 runs 15 residues. With V trimmed by 5 bases and J by 8 bases, 11 bases remained unmatched. Here the CDR3 reads CASSMGRTGEGTQYF. CDR3 DNA: TGTGCCAGCAGCATGGGCCGGACAGGGGAGGGTACGCAGTATTTT.

V and J are TRBV7-9 and TRBJ1-2; D is uncertain. CDR1 SEHNR and CDR2 FQNEAQ come from the germline V gene (reference sequence). Trimming shortened V by 8 bases and J by 1 base, and 2 bases separated the two germline ends. This CDR3 is built from 10 residues. This CDR3 is CASFNYGYTF. The CDR3 DNA follows: TGTGCCAGCTTTAACTATGGCTACACCTTC.

The chain has TRBV5-1 and TRBJ1-3; D uncertain. The CDR3 runs 13 residues. CDR1 SGHRS and CDR2 YFSETQ come from the germline V gene. Trimming pared 0 bases from V and 4 bases from J, leaving 5 bases between. CDR3 protein: CASSLDGGNTIYF. CDR3 in DNA: TGCGCCAGCAGCTTGGATGGGGGAAACACCATATATTTT.

This chain joins TRBV7-8 and TRBJ2-5, with 8 bases identical to TRBD1. Germline V gene data show CDR1 as SGHVS and CDR2 as FQNEAQ. This CDR3 has 14 residues. V lost 8 bases to trimming and J lost 4 bases; unmatched junction nucleotides: 9. The CDR3 DNA reads TGTGCCAGCGTGGACAGGGAGCACAGAGAGACCCAGTACTTC. It is translated as CASVDREHRETQYF.

J is TRBJ2-5 and V is TRBV28; tentative D call: TRBD1 (6 bases). The CDR3 covers 15 residues. Germline V gene data show CDR1 as MDHEN and CDR2 as SYDVKM. V was trimmed by 5 bases and J by 5 bases, leaving 18 bases between them. The CDR3 spells CASSPHRVLEETQYF. The CDR3 DNA is TGTGCCAGCAGTCCCCACAGGGTCTTGGAGGAGACCCAGTACTTC.

CDR3 DNA: TGTGCCAGCAGCTTAGAAGGCACCGGGGAGCTGTTTTTT. This translates into CASSLEGTGELFF. The chain joins TRBV11-3 to TRBJ2-2; D is undetermined. V lost 0 bases to trimming and J lost 4 bases, with 3 bases between them. CDR3 length: 13 amino acids. Germline assignment: CDR1 SGHNT and CDR2 YENEEA.

The rearrangement uses TRBV29-1 and TRBJ1-2, with D tentatively TRBD1 (6 bases). Trimming pared 5 bases from V and 4 bases from J, leaving 17 bases between. CDR1 is SQVTM and CDR2 is ANQGSEA in the germline V gene. There are 14 residues in the CDR3. The chain's CDR3 is CSVYTGPPLYGYTF. The CDR3 nucleotides are TGCAGCGTTTATACAGGGCCCCCTCTCTATGGCTACACCTTC.

This chain connects TRBV5-4 to TRBJ2-7; no definite D call. V lost 0 bases to trimming and J lost 2 bases, with 9 bases between them. In germline, CDR1 is SGHNT, CDR2 YYREEE (reference sequence). The CDR3 is 14 residues long. The CDR3 sequence is CASSLAGQAYEQYF. The CDR3 nucleotides are TGTGCCAGCAGCTTGGCCGGGCAGGCCTACGAGCAGTACTTC.

The CDR3 region is CASSISQTSNQPQHF. In nucleotides, the CDR3 is TGTGCCAGTAGTATAAGCCAGACTAGCAATCAGCCCCAGCATTTT. The chain joins TRBV19 to TRBJ1-5, with D unresolved. V dropped 2 bases and J dropped 0 bases, with 8 bases sitting between them. This CDR3 has 15 amino acids. Germline V gene data show CDR1 as LNHDA and CDR2 as SQIVND (reference sequence).

The V gene is TRBV29-1, the J gene TRBJ2-7, with D hard to call. This CDR3 has 13 amino acids. V was trimmed by 2 bases and J by 3 bases, leaving 11 bases between them. Germline V gene data show CDR1 as SQVTM and CDR2 as ANQGSEA. CDR3 bases: TGCAGCGTTGAACTTGGAGAGCTCTACGAGCAGTACTTC. Translating gives CSVELGELYEQYF.

Note on this clone: No conserved phenylalanine or tryptophan ends this CDR3, so it is likely a read error. The DNA is omitted, as the CDR3 cannot be located on it reliably, and the CDR3 follows TCRdb's listing. This rearrangement joins TRBV5-1 to TRBJ2-7; TRBD1 is the table's D call, not checked against the DNA. In germline, CDR1 is SGHRS, CDR2 YFSETQ. The CDR3 has 13 amino acids, counting both end residues. The CDR3 protein is CASSTEPRDRSSK.